One and the same sample provided the 10 T cell receptor beta chains below, sequenced in a study of regulatory T cells in long-lasting Graves disease. CDR3-region Arm-PCR and iRepertoire HTBI primers produced the TCR beta libraries. In TCRdb, the multiplex PCR reads were re-called with MiXCR into one record per CDR3 protein. The sample contains a few hundred thousand distinct CDR3 sequences, about 20% of which appear only once. Described time point: persistent/refractory GD, antithyroid drugs over 5 years with positive TRAb. TCR sequences were obtained from RNA taken from PBMCs. This material consisted of peripheral blood mononuclear cells (PBMCs), taken when the disease was refractory, from a patient treated with antithyroid drugs. All receptors come from a female donor with Graves disease.

With regard to this clonotype: A much larger clone sits a single nucleotide away, making a read error possible. V gene TRBV7-8 combines with J gene TRBJ2-7, with 8 bases identical to TRBD2. This CDR3 contains 15 residues. In germline, CDR1 is SGHVS, CDR2 FQNEAQ. The CDR3: CASSRQRGTTYGQYF. CDR3 DNA: TGTGCCAGCAGCCGTCAGCGGGGGACGACCTACGGGCAGTACTTC.

The gene calls are TRBV7-2 and TRBJ2-2, with 9 bases lining up with TRBD1. The V segment lost 4 bases and the J segment 5 bases; nucleotides outside the gene matches: 2. The CDR3 length is 14 residues. The germline gives CDR1 SGHTA, CDR2 FQGNSA. In DNA form, the CDR3 reads TGTGCCAGCAGCTGGGGGACAGGGACCGGGGAGCTGTTTTTT. Its protein is CASSWGTGTGELFF.

This clonotype has ten or more counts. The rearrangement links TRBV28 to TRBJ2-2; D is ambiguous. CDR3 length: 11 residues. Germline values: CDR1 MDHEN, CDR2 SYDVKM. Trimming pared 6 bases from V and 3 bases from J, leaving 2 bases between. The CDR3 protein is CASRDTGELFF. CDR3 DNA sequence: TGTGCCAGCAGAGACACCGGGGAGCTGTTTTTT.

This rearrangement joins TRBV20-1 to TRBJ1-1; TRBD1 is a possible D gene (6 bases). The CDR3 is 15 residues long. The V and J ends lost 3 bases and 0 bases respectively, with 14 bases between them. Germline V CDR1 and CDR2: DFQATT, SNEGSKA (reference sequence). CDR3 region: CSARAEDRMNTEAFF. The CDR3 DNA reads as TGCAGTGCTAGGGCCGAGGACAGAATGAACACTGAAGCTTTCTTT.

This clonotype was seen only a few times. The gene calls are TRBV11-2 and TRBJ1-1; no clear D gene. The CDR3 has 13 amino acids. V shed 2 bases and J shed 1 base, with 5 bases lying between them. Looked up from germline, CDR1 is SGHAT and CDR2 is FQNNGV. The CDR3 here is CASSLNPNTEAFF. For the CDR3, the DNA is TGTGCCAGCAGCTTAAACCCGAACACTGAAGCTTTCTTT.

The sample holds a few counts of this clonotype. The chain uses TRBV6-1 and TRBJ1-5; no definite D call. Germline values: CDR1 MNHNS, CDR2 SASEGT. Trimming cost V 1 base and J 7 bases, with 8 bases left between them. The CDR3 is 13 residues long. CDR3 bases: TGTGCCAGCAGTGAAGTATCCGGGCAGCCCCAGCATTTT. Amino acid sequence: CASSEVSGQPQHF.

This chain links TRBV18 with TRBJ1-2; D gene unclear. This CDR3 region has 13 residues. Per the germline V gene, CDR1 is KGHSH and CDR2 is LQKENI. Trimming removed 1 base at V and 7 bases at J, with 10 bases between. The CDR3 region has the DNA TGTGCCAGCTCACCACAGGGTTACGGTGGCTACACCTTC. Its protein is CASSPQGYGGYTF.

This rearrangement joins TRBV5-1 to TRBJ1-4; D remains ambiguous. CDR1 is SGHRS and CDR2 is YFSETQ in the germline V gene. The CDR3 spans 15 residues. The germline V and J ends were trimmed by 4 bases and 5 bases, with 15 bases remaining between them. The CDR3 loop reads CASSGRGGRNEKLFF. The CDR3 DNA reads TGCGCCAGCAGCGGGCGGGGAGGCAGAAATGAAAAACTGTTTTTT.

This clonotype was counted only a few times. The chain is built from TRBV7-3 and TRBJ1-5; no reliable D call. The germline gives CDR1 SGHTA, CDR2 FQGTGA. The CDR3 sequence is 11 residues long. V gave up 6 bases and J gave up 8 bases, with 8 bases separating them. CDR3 sequence (DNA): TGTGCCAGCAGGCCCGGTGAGCCCCAGCATTTT. Translating gives CASRPGEPQHF. The variable domain in full, with the rest retrieved from reference TRBV7-3 and TRBJ1-5, is GAGVSQTPSNKVTEKGKYVELRCDPISGHTALYWYRQSLGQGPEFLIYFQGTGAADDSGLPNDRFFAVRPEGSVSTLKIQRTERGDSAVYLCASRPGEPQHFGDGTRLSIL.

Many counts were recorded for this clonotype. The CDR3 bases are TGTGCCTGGAGTGTCGGAAGGAGTGAAAAACTGTTTTTT. This codes for CAWSVGRSEKLFF. The chain joins TRBV30 to TRBJ1-4; the D is unclear. This CDR3 comprises 13 residues. The V end was cut by 0 bases, the J end by 7 bases, with 9 bases between. CDR1 and CDR2 (germline): GTSNPN, SVGIG (reference sequence).